This note documents a single TCR beta chain sequence. The data stem from a study of T cell changes during pregnancy in multiple sclerosis. V was shortened by 1 base and J by 1 base, with 11 bases between the two germline ends. This CDR3 contains 16 residues. The germline V gene encodes CDR1 LGHNA and CDR2 YSLEER. Repertoires were generated with immunoSEQ multiplex PCR, while TCRdb's copy carries only in-frame clones and drops some. The sample has around 40,000 clones, about nine tenths seen once; the top ten hold approximately 0.49%. This specimen was CD4+ T cells from peripheral blood mononuclear cells, taken in the first trimester of pregnancy. V is TRBV4-3 and J is TRBJ2-1, with unresolved D. The origin of this receptor is a female donor in good health, enrolled as a control in a pregnancy study. Written as DNA, the CDR3 is TGCGCCAGCAGCCAAGGAGCAGGTGGGTCCTACAATGAGCAGTTCTTC. Translation: CASSQGAGGSYNEQFF.